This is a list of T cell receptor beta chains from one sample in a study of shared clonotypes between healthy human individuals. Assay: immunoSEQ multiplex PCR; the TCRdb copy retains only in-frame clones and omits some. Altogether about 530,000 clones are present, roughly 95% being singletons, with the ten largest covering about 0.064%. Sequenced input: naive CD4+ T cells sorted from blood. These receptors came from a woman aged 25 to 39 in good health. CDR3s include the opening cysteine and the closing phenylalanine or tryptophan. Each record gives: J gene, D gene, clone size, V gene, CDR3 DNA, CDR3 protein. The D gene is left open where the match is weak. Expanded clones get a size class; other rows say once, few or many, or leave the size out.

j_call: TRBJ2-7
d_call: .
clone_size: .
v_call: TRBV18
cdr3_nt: TGTGCCAGCTCACAAGTGGTTGGGGACGAGCAGTACTTC
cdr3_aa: CASSQVVGDEQYF

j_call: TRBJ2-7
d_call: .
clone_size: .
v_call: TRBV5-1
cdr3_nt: TGCGCCAGCAGCTTGCCTTCAGTACGGGGCGAGCAGTACTTC
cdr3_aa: CASSLPSVRGEQYF

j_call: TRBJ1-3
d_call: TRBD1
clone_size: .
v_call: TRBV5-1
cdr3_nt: TGCGCCAGCAGCCCCGGGACAGGCGGAAACACCATATATTTT
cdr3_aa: CASSPGTGGNTIYF

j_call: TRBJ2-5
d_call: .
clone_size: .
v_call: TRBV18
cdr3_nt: TGTGCCAGCTCGGCAGGGGATCGCCAAGAGACCCAGTACTTC
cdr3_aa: CASSAGDRQETQYF

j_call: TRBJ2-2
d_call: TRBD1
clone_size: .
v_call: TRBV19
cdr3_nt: TGTGCCAGTAGTGTACAGGGGGCGAACACCGGGGAGCTGTTTTTT
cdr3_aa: CASSVQGANTGELFF

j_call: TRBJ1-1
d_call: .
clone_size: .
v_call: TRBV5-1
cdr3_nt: TGCGCCAGCAGCTTGGGGCCGAACACTGAAGCTTTCTTT
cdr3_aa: CASSLGPNTEAFF

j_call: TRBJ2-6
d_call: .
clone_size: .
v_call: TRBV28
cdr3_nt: TGTGCCAGCAGTTTTAACGGGGCTGGGGCCAACGTCCTGACTTTC
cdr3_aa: CASSFNGAGANVLTF

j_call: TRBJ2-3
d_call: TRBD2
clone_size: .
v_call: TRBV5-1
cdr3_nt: TGCGCCAGCAGCTTGAAGGCTAGCGGTGGGGGTTCGGATACGCAGTATTTT
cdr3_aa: CASSLKASGGGSDTQYF

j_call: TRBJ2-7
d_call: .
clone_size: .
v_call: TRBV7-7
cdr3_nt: TGTGCCAGCAGCCTCGAAGGGCTCGGCGAGCAGTACTTC
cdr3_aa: CASSLEGLGEQYF

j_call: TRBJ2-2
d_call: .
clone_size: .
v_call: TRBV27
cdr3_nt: TGTGCCAGCAGTTTATTGTCCCCTCGGGACGGGGAGCTGTTTTTT
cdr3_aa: CASSLLSPRDGELFF

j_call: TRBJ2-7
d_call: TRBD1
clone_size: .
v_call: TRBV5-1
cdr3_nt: TGCGCCAGCAGCTCGTCGGGACAGAGTTCCTACGAGCAGTACTTC
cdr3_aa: CASSSSGQSSYEQYF

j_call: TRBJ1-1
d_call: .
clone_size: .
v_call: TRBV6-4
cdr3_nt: TGTGCCAGCATGAGCAGGCCGAACACTGAAGCTTTCTTT
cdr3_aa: CASMSRPNTEAFF

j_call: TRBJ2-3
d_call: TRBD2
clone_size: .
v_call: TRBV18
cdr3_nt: TGTGCCAGCTCACCACCGGCTAGCGGGAGAGCAGATACGCAGTATTTT
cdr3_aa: CASSPPASGRADTQYF

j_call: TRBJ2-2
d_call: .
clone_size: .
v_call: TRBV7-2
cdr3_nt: TGTGCCAGCAGCCTAGACTGGAACACCGGGGAGCTGTTTTTT
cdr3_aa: CASSLDWNTGELFF

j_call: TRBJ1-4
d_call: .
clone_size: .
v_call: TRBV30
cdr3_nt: TGTGCCTGGAACCGGGACTTCGAAAAACTGTTTTTT
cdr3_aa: CAWNRDFEKLFF

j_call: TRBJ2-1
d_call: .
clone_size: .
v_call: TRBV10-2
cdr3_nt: TGCGCCAGCAGTGAATTTACCGGGAGTATCTACAATGAGCAGTTCTTC
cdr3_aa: CASSEFTGSIYNEQFF

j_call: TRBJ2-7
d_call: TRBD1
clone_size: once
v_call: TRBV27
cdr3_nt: TGTGCCAGCAGTTCGAGACAGGGGGCCGTTTACGAGCAGTACTTC
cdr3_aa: CASSSRQGAVYEQYF

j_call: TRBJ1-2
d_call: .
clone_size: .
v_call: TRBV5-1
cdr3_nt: TGCGCCAGCAGCACAGACGGACAGACCTATGGCTACACCTTC
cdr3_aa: CASSTDGQTYGYTF

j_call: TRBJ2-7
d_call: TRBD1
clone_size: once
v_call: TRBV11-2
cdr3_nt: TGTGCCAGCAGCAGCAATTTCAGGGGGCTCTCCTACGAGCAGTACTTC
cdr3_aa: CASSSNFRGLSYEQYF

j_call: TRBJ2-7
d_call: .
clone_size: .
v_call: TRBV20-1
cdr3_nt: TGCAGTGCTAGGTATTCAGTCGAGCAGTACTTC
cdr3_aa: CSARYSVEQYF

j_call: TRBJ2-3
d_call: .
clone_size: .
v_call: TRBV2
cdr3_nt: TGTGCCAGCAGCCTCCCTCGCAGGCAGTATTTT
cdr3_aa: CASSLPRRQYF

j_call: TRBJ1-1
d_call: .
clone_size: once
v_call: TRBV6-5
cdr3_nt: TGTGCCAGCAGAACGACAGGCCTCACGCCTGAAGCTTTCTTT
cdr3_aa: CASRTTGLTPEAFF

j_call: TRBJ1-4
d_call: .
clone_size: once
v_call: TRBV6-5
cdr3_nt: TGTGCCAGCAGTTACTCCGACGGACGTAATGAAAAACTGTTTTTT
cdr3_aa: CASSYSDGRNEKLFF

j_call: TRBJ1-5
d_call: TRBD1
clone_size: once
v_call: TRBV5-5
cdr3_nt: TGTGCCAGCAGCCCCGGGACGGACAGGGACCCCCAGCATTTT
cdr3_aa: CASSPGTDRDPQHF

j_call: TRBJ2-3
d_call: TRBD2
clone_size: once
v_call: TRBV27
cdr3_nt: TGTGCCAGCAGTCGGCTAGCGGGAGGGAAAAGCACAGATACGCAGTATTTT
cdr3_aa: CASSRLAGGKSTDTQYF

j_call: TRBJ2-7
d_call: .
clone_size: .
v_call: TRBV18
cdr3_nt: TGTGCCAGCTCACCAAGGGCAGGTACCTACGAGCAGTACTTC
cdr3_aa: CASSPRAGTYEQYF

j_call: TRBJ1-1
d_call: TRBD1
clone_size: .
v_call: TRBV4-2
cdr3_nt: TGTGCCAGCAGCCACCTAGACAGGGGGCGTGAAGCTTTCTTT
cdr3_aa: CASSHLDRGREAFF

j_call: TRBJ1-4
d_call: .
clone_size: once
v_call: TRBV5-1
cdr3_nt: TGCGCCAGCAGCAACCGACAGACCACATTCGATGAAAAACTGTTTTTT
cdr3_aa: CASSNRQTTFDEKLFF

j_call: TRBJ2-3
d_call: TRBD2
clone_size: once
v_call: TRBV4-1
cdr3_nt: TGCGCCAGCAGCCAAGATACCGGGACGGGGGGTAGTACGCAGTATTTT
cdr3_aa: CASSQDTGTGGSTQYF

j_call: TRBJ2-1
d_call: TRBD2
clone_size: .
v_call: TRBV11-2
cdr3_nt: TGTGCCAGCAGCTTTACTAGCGGGAGGAGGCCCTTACACAATGAGCAGTTCTTC
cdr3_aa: CASSFTSGRRPLHNEQFF

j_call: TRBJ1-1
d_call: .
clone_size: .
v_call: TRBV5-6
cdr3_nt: TGTGCCAGCAGCAGGAGAAACAGGAACACTGAAGCTTTCTTT
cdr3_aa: CASSRRNRNTEAFF

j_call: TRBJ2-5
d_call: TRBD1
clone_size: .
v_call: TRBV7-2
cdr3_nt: TGTGCCAGCAGCATAGGACAGGCCGAGGGGGAGACCCAGTACTTC
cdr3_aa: CASSIGQAEGETQYF

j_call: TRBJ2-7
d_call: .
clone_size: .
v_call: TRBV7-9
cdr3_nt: TGTGCCAGCACCGGTGGCCTGGATAGTTTTGTCTACGAGCAGTACTTC
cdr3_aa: CASTGGLDSFVYEQYF

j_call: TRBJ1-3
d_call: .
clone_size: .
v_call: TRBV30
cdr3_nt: TGTGCCTGGAGTCACAGGTCGCTCCTCTCTGGAAACACCATATATTTT
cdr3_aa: CAWSHRSLLSGNTIYF

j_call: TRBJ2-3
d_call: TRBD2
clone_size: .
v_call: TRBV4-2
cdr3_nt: TGTGCCAGCAGCCAACCCTTAGCGGGAGGATTCCCAGATACGCAGTATTTT
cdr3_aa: CASSQPLAGGFPDTQYF

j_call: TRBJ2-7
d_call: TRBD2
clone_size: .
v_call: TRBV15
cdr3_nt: TGTGCCACCAGCGCCGGGACTAGCGTTTCCTACGAGCAGTACTTC
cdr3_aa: CATSAGTSVSYEQYF

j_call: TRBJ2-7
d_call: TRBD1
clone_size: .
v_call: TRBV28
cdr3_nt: TGTGCCAGCAGAAGTTCCGGGACAGGGGCCTACGAGCAGTACTTC
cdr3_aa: CASRSSGTGAYEQYF

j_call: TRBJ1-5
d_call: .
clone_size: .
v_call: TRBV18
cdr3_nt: TGTGCCAGCTCACCGGGCAGGGAGGGACAGCCCCAGCATTTT
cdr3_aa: CASSPGREGQPQHF

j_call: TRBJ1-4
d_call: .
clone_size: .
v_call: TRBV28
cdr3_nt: TGTGCCAGCAGTTCTCTGTCGGGAGCTAATGAAAAACTGTTTTTT
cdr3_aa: CASSSLSGANEKLFF

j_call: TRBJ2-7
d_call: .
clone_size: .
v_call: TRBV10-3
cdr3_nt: TGTGCCATCAGTGAGGGAAGCTACGAGCAGTACTTC
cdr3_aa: CAISEGSYEQYF

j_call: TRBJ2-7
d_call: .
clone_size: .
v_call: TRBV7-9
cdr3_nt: TGTGCCAGCAGCCCACCCTCCTACGAGCAGTACTTC
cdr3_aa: CASSPPSYEQYF

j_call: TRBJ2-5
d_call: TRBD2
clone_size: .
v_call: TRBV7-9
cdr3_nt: TGTGCCATCGAGGCGGGACTAGCAGAGACCCAGTACTTC
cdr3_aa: CAIEAGLAETQYF

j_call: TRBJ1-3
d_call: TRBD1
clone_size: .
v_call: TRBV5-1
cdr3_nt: TGCGCCAGCAGCCGCCAGGGGGAAGTCTCTGGAAACACCATATATTTT
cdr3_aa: CASSRQGEVSGNTIYF

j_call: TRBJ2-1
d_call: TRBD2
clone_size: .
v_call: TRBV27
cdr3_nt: TGTGCCAGCAGTTTCCGTCGACGGGAGGGCCGAAGTACCGGCTCCTACAATGAGCAGTTCTTC
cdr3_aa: CASSFRRREGRSTGSYNEQFF

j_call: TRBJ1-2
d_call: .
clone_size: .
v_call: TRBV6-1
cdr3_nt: TGTGCCAGCAGTCAATTGGTCGAGGGCTATGGCTACACCTTC
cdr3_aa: CASSQLVEGYGYTF

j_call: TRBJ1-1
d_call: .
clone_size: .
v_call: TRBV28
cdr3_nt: TGTGCCAGCAGTTCCCCGGGTCTTGAAGCTTTCTTT
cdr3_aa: CASSSPGLEAFF

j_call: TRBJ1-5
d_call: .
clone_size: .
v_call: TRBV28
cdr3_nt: TGTGCCAGCAGTTTATATCCCGGTAGCAATCAGCCCCAGCATTTT
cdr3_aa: CASSLYPGSNQPQHF

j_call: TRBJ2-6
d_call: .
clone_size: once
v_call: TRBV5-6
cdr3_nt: TGTGCCAGCAGCTTTCAGGGCTCTGGGGCCAACGTCCTGACTTTC
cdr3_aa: CASSFQGSGANVLTF

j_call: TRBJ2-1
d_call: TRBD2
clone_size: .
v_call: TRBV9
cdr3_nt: TGTGCCAGCAGCGTAGGGGCGGGGGGACCACCTTACAATGAGCAGTTCTTC
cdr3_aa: CASSVGAGGPPYNEQFF

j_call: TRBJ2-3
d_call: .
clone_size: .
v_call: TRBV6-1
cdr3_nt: TGTGCCAGCAGCGAGGGGTTCGGCACAGATACGCAGTATTTT
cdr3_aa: CASSEGFGTDTQYF

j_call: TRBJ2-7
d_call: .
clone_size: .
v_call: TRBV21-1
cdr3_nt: TGTGCCACCAAAGGACTGTGCTACGAGCAGTACTTC
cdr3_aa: CATKGLCYEQYF

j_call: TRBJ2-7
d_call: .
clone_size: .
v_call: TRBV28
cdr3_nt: TGTGCCAGCAGAGGCAGGGCCTACGAGCAGTACTTC
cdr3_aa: CASRGRAYEQYF

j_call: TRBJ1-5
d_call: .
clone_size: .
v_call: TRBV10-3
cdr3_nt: TGTGCCATCAGTGCGGAGGCTCAGCCCCAGCATTTT
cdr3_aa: CAISAEAQPQHF

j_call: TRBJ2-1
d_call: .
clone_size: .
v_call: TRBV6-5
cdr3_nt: TGTGCCAGCAGCGAACAAGCCGGGAACTACAATGAGCAGTTCTTC
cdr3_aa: CASSEQAGNYNEQFF

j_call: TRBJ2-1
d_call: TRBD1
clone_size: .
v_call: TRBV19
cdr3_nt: TGTGCCAGTAGCCAATCTAGGGGGCATGAATCCTACAATGAGCAGTTCTTC
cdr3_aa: CASSQSRGHESYNEQFF

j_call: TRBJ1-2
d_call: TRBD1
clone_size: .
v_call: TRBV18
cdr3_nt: TGTGCCAGCTCAACCGGACAGGTGAACTATGGCTACACCTTC
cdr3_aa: CASSTGQVNYGYTF